This TCR beta chain is from a study of T cell repertoires in cytomegalovirus infection. Whole-study results and caveats: Carriers of CMV and the relevant HLA type were discriminated by public TCR beta frequency.

The CDR3 length is 11 residues. The germline V gene has CDR1 SGDLS and CDR2 YYNGEE. V dropped 6 bases and J dropped 5 bases, with 8 bases sitting between them. TCRdb passed the reads through MiXCR, listing each CDR3 protein once. The data contain approximately 100,000 distinct CDR3 sequences, around 40% of them seen just once; the ten biggest clones take up about 76%. Details on this clonotype: The antigen is unknown.

This sequence was found in a human donor in good health (CMV status not recorded). Some clones in this sample may be carry-over from other donors' samples. The chain recombines TRBV9 with TRBJ1-2; D is uncertain. The sequenced sample was CD8+ T cells from cultured PBMCs, obtained from culture after CMV antigen stimulation. The CDR3 spells CASTAGYGYTF. CDR3 coding DNA: TGTGCCAGCACGGCGGGTTATGGCTACACCTTC. Full variable domain (missing parts from reference TRBV9 and TRBJ1-2): DSGVTQTPKHLITATGQRVTLRCSPRSGDLSVYWYQQSLDQGLQFLIQYYNGEERAKGNILERFSAQQFPDLHSELNLSSLELGDSALYFCASTAGYGYTFGSGTRLTVV.